The rows below give T cell receptor beta chains drawn from one sample of a study of neurological immune-mediated disorders. A single record per CDR3 protein comes from TCRdb applying MiXCR to the 5' RACE reads. The sample comprises tens of thousands of distinct CDR3 sequences, around 5% of which are singletons, and 9% to 10% rests with the top ten. Material: CD4+ T cells from blood. The receptors shown here come from a man aged 18 to 30 in good health. Both conserved end residues are part of each CDR3. Each record gives: J gene, D gene, V gene, clone size, CDR3 DNA, CDR3 protein. The D gene is left open where the match is weak. Clone size is given for some rows only: seen once, a few or many times, or a class if the clone is expanded.

>TRBJ2-1|NA|TRBV20-1|many
TGCAGTGCGCCGAGATTACCTGAGCAGTTCTTC
CSAPRLPEQFF
>TRBJ1-1|NA|TRBV10-2|many
TGCGCCAGCAGTGAGTCGGACCGTGAAGCTTTCTTT
CASSESDREAFF
>TRBJ1-5|TRBD1|TRBV18|few
TGTGCCAGCTCACCGCGGGACAGCCTTAATCAGCCCCAGCATTTT
CASSPRDSLNQPQHF
>TRBJ2-4|NA|TRBV10-3|NA
TGTGCCATCAGTGCGTTCGGACAGCAGGGTCTAGCCAAAAACATTCAGTACTTC
CAISAFGQQGLAKNIQYF
>TRBJ2-1|NA|TRBV5-1|many
TGCGCCAGCAGCGGTGAAGCGGGGACACTCAATGAGCAGTTCTTC
CASSGEAGTLNEQFF
>TRBJ1-1|NA|TRBV7-2|many
TGTGCCAGCAGCCCGACGGGTCTCGTGGCTTTCTTT
CASSPTGLVAFF
>TRBJ2-5|NA|TRBV20-1|many
TGCAGTGCTAGTTCTGAGACCCAGTACTTC
CSASSETQYF
>TRBJ1-2|NA|TRBV19|many
TGTGCCAGTAGTCCAGACTCGGCAGGCCCCCGAGGCTACACCTTC
CASSPDSAGPRGYTF
>TRBJ1-1|NA|TRBV29-1|NA
TGCAGCGTTGAAGATCGCCGGGGCAGCCTATCCTCCACTGAAGCTTTCTTT
CSVEDRRGSLSSTEAFF
>TRBJ1-2|NA|TRBV5-1|many
TGCGCCAGCAGCCCGGAGGGGGGGCCGACCTATGGCTACACCTTC
CASSPEGGPTYGYTF
>TRBJ2-7|NA|TRBV20-1|many
TGCAGTGCTGGCACAGGGCCCTTCTCCTACGAGCAGTACTTC
CSAGTGPFSYEQYF
>TRBJ2-1|TRBD1|TRBV9|many
TGTGCCAGCAGCGTAGTAGGGGGCAAGAATGAGCAGTTCTTC
CASSVVGGKNEQFF
>TRBJ1-2|NA|TRBV18|many
TGTGCCAGCTCACCAACCGCCAGGGAGTTTGATGGCTACACCTTC
CASSPTAREFDGYTF
>TRBJ2-2|NA|TRBV25-1|many
TGTGCCACCACAAGAACAGGGTCTAACACCGGGGAGCTGTTTTTT
CATTRTGSNTGELFF
>TRBJ1-2|TRBD1|TRBV9|many
TGTGCCAGCAGCGTCACCGGGACAGGGATTTTGGGTGGCTACACCTTC
CASSVTGTGILGGYTF
>TRBJ2-1|TRBD2|TRBV7-9|many
TGTGCCAGCAGCTTAGCCAGCGGGGGCTTCTTATGGGGTGATGAGCAGTTCTTC
CASSLASGGFLWGDEQFF
>TRBJ1-1|TRBD1|TRBV5-1|many
TGCGCCAGCAGCCTAAATGGACAGGGGAGCACTGAAGCTTTCTTT
CASSLNGQGSTEAFF
>TRBJ1-2|TRBD1|TRBV20-1|many
TGCAGTGCTAGAGATACGGGTCGACAGGGCTGGTATGGCTACACCTTC
CSARDTGRQGWYGYTF
>TRBJ2-5|TRBD1|TRBV9|many
TGTGCCAGCAGCTTGCAAGCGACAGGGGCCCTAGAGACCCAGTACTTC
CASSLQATGALETQYF
>TRBJ2-7|NA|TRBV2|many
TGTGCCAGCAGTGAAGACCCGTCTGGCTCCTACGAGCAGTACTTC
CASSEDPSGSYEQYF
>TRBJ2-7|TRBD1|TRBV20-1|many
TGCAGTGCTACCGTGGGACAGGGAGACGAGCAGTACTTC
CSATVGQGDEQYF
>TRBJ2-6|TRBD1|TRBV20-1|many
TGCAGTGCTAGAGAACCGGGACAGCGATCTGGGGCCAACGTCCTGACTTTC
CSAREPGQRSGANVLTF
>TRBJ1-5|TRBD1|TRBV7-2|few
TGTGCCAGCAGCTTAGACCTACAGGGGCAGCCCCAGCATTTT
CASSLDLQGQPQHF
>TRBJ1-2|TRBD1|TRBV5-1|many
TGCGCCAGCAGCCTTGGGACAGTCCTTTATGGCTACACCTTC
CASSLGTVLYGYTF
>TRBJ1-1|NA|TRBV18|many
TGTGCCAGCTCACCACTTAGGTCCTCCAGGGACACTGAAGCTTTCTTT
CASSPLRSSRDTEAFF
>TRBJ2-7|NA|TRBV5-1|many
TGCGCCAGCAGGCTGTTACAGGGAACCAACTACGAGCAGTACTTC
CASRLLQGTNYEQYF
>TRBJ1-2|NA|TRBV29-1|many
TGCAGCGTGCCCCTAGGACAGCGAGAAGGCTACACCTTC
CSVPLGQREGYTF
>TRBJ1-2|TRBD1|TRBV6-5|many
TGTGCCAGCACCCCCGGCACCGGAAAGGGACAGCCTAACATACCCTATGGCTACACCTTC
CASTPGTGKGQPNIPYGYTF
>TRBJ1-3|NA|TRBV10-3|many
TGTGCCATCAGTGACCCCCGAGGACACCGCTCTGGAAACACCATATATTTT
CAISDPRGHRSGNTIYF
>TRBJ2-1|TRBD2|TRBV9|many
TGTGCCAGCAGCGTAGCTGGCGGGGGGGCATCTCGGAATGAGCAGTTCTTC
CASSVAGGGASRNEQFF
>TRBJ1-1|NA|TRBV30|NA
TGTGCCTGGACAGTGGACCTGAACACTGAAGCTTTCTTT
CAWTVDLNTEAFF
>TRBJ1-2|NA|TRBV7-8|many
TGTGCCAGCAGCTTAGGTGGACTTAACTATGGCTACACCTTC
CASSLGGLNYGYTF
>TRBJ2-7|NA|TRBV29-1|many
TGCAGCGCCGAGGGCAGGGGGGTCGACGAGCAGTACTTC
CSAEGRGVDEQYF
>TRBJ1-2|NA|TRBV12-3/TRBV12-4|many
TGTGCCAGCAGTCCCGCGGGGGGGCTTTACTATGGCTACACCTTC
CASSPAGGLYYGYTF
>TRBJ2-7|TRBD1|TRBV7-9|many
TGTGCCAGCAGCTTAGGAACAGGGGGCCTTTACGAGCAGTACTTC
CASSLGTGGLYEQYF
>TRBJ1-5|NA|TRBV6-2/TRBV6-3|NA
TGTGCCAGCAGACCTCTTAGGGCGTTCAATCAGCCCCAGCATTTT
CASRPLRAFNQPQHF
>TRBJ2-3|TRBD1|TRBV20-1|many
TGCAGTGCTAGAGAGGGACAGGGGTCGGATACGCAGTATTTT
CSAREGQGSDTQYF
>TRBJ2-5|TRBD1|TRBV20-1|many
TGCAGTGCAAGGGACAGGGGATGGGAGACCCAGTACTTC
CSARDRGWETQYF
>TRBJ2-3|NA|TRBV5-5|many
TGTGCCAGCAGCTTGGAGCTTTACCGAGATACGCAGTATTTT
CASSLELYRDTQYF
>TRBJ2-7|TRBD1|TRBV20-1|many
TGCAGTGCTACCCGGACAGGGGTCCGGGAGCAGTACTTC
CSATRTGVREQYF
>TRBJ1-4|NA|TRBV9|many
TGTGCCAGCAGCGCCGATGGGACCTTGGGTGAAAAACTGTTTTTT
CASSADGTLGEKLFF